These T cell receptor beta chains were read from a single sample in a study of T cell clones after liver transplantation. Libraries were prepared by immunoSEQ multiplex PCR; TCRdb keeps only in-frame clonotypes and omits some of them. In the table there are tens of thousands of clones, around 75% of which are singletons. The sample was CD4+ T cells from blood, taken before liver transplant. Every receptor here comes from a human donor who received a liver transplant. CDR3s include the opening cysteine and the closing phenylalanine or tryptophan. D genes are given only for firm matches. Only part of the rows carry a size: once, few, many, or a class if the clone is expanded.

j_call,clone_size,v_call,d_call,cdr3_aa,cdr3_nt
TRBJ1-5,few,TRBV10-3,TRBD1,CAISSGQVNQPQHF,TGTGCCATCAGTTCGGGACAGGTCAATCAGCCCCAGCATTTT
TRBJ2-7,.,TRBV28,.,CASSYAAGASYEQYF,TGTGCCAGCAGTTACGCAGCAGGTGCTTCCTACGAGCAGTACTTC
TRBJ1-1,.,TRBV6-1,.,CASILGPGGNTEAFF,TGTGCCAGCATCCTAGGCCCGGGAGGGAACACTGAAGCTTTCTTT
TRBJ1-5,many,TRBV28,.,CASSLGQVGYQPQHF,TGTGCCAGCAGTTTAGGGCAGGTTGGTTATCAGCCCCAGCATTTT
TRBJ2-1,few,TRBV11-2,TRBD2,CASSDSSGGAYNEQFF,TGTGCCAGCAGCGATTCTAGCGGGGGAGCCTACAATGAGCAGTTCTTC
TRBJ1-1,.,TRBV6-5,.,CASSHDSLNTEAFF,TGTGCCAGCAGTCACGACAGTCTGAACACTGAAGCTTTCTTT
TRBJ1-1,.,TRBV11-3,.,CASSLSSLRDTEAFF,TGTGCCAGCAGCTTATCTTCCCTCCGGGACACTGAAGCTTTCTTT
TRBJ2-3,.,TRBV6-1,.,CASSPRSDTQYF,TGTGCCAGCAGTCCGCGCTCGGATACGCAGTATTTT
TRBJ1-6,.,TRBV19,.,CASSLQQSSYNSPLHF,TGTGCCAGTAGTCTTCAACAGAGCTCCTATAATTCACCCCTCCACTTT
TRBJ2-4,many,TRBV28,.,CASSLQGKNIQYF,TGTGCCAGCAGTTTACAGGGGAAAAACATTCAGTACTTC
TRBJ1-2,.,TRBV6-4,.,CASRPTGMQFGYTF,TGTGCCAGCAGACCCACAGGGATGCAGTTTGGCTACACCTTC
TRBJ2-7,.,TRBV7-9,TRBD1,CASSLGGWTGPLGEQYF,TGTGCCAGCAGCTTAGGGGGGTGGACAGGTCCCCTTGGCGAGCAGTACTTC
TRBJ2-7,.,TRBV19,.,CASSIGTGQFGHEQYF,TGTGCCAGTAGTATCGGAACAGGGCAATTTGGCCACGAGCAGTACTTC
TRBJ1-5,.,TRBV30,TRBD1,CAWSVTGAGNQPQHF,TGTGCCTGGAGTGTAACAGGGGCCGGCAATCAGCCCCAGCATTTT
TRBJ2-7,.,TRBV10-3,TRBD1,CAISPGGFDEQYF,TGTGCCATCAGCCCAGGGGGTTTCGACGAGCAGTACTTC
TRBJ2-3,.,TRBV30,TRBD2,CAWSIAGGQGTQYF,TGTGCCTGGTCTATAGCGGGGGGGCAGGGTACGCAGTATTTT
TRBJ2-3,.,TRBV19,.,CASTPQGLSDTQYF,TGTGCCAGTACTCCCCAGGGGCTGTCAGATACGCAGTATTTT
TRBJ2-5,.,TRBV9,TRBD1,CASSVEAGGEETQYF,TGTGCCAGCAGCGTAGAGGCAGGGGGTGAAGAGACCCAGTACTTC
TRBJ2-5,.,TRBV30,.,CAWGLTKETQYF,TGTGCCTGGGGACTCACTAAAGAGACCCAGTACTTC
TRBJ1-1,.,TRBV28,.,CASSLRRQNTEAFF,TGTGCCAGCAGTTTACGTCGACAGAACACTGAAGCTTTCTTT
TRBJ1-6,.,TRBV10-2,TRBD1,CASSEAGTGRSPLHF,TGCGCCAGCAGTGAAGCCGGGACAGGGCGTTCACCCCTCCACTTT
TRBJ1-4,.,TRBV28,.,CASSPSGGWNEKLFF,TGTGCCAGCAGCCCTTCAGGAGGGTGGAATGAAAAACTGTTTTTT
TRBJ1-1,.,TRBV7-2,.,CASSLGRMNTEAFF,TGTGCCAGCAGCTTAGGGCGGATGAACACTGAAGCTTTCTTT
TRBJ1-1,few,TRBV6-6,.,CASSYGTMNTEAFF,TGTGCCAGCAGTTACGGCACCATGAACACTGAAGCTTTCTTT
TRBJ2-5,.,TRBV6-6,.,CASSTNRELGQETQYF,TGTGCCAGCAGCACCAACAGGGAATTGGGCCAAGAGACCCAGTACTTC
TRBJ1-4,.,TRBV13,.,CASSTRTQGEKLFF,TGTGCCAGCAGCACGCGGACCCAGGGCGAAAAACTGTTTTTT
TRBJ2-4,.,TRBV10-3,TRBD2,CAISEGSGGGTKNIQYF,TGTGCCATCAGTGAAGGGAGCGGGGGTGGGACCAAAAACATTCAGTACTTC
TRBJ2-1,.,TRBV30,.,CAWSRGRDNEQFF,TGTGCCTGGAGTAGGGGCAGGGACAATGAGCAGTTCTTC
TRBJ1-3,.,TRBV7-2,.,CASSLFTTGGGNTIYF,TGTGCCAGCAGCTTGTTCACGACAGGAGGAGGAAACACCATATATTTT
TRBJ2-1,once,TRBV18,TRBD2,CASSPGTSSGDEQFF,TGTGCCAGCTCACCTGGGACTAGCAGCGGGGATGAGCAGTTCTTC
TRBJ2-2,.,TRBV5-4,TRBD2,CASSAGGLSNTGELFF,TGTGCCAGCAGCGCGGGGGGGCTCTCGAACACCGGGGAGCTGTTTTTT
TRBJ1-6,few,TRBV6-1,TRBD1,CASSAGTGPSPLHF,TGTGCCAGCAGTGCCGGGACAGGGCCTTCACCCCTCCACTTT
TRBJ2-5,.,TRBV28,.,CASSLWTQETQYF,TGTGCCAGCAGTCTCTGGACACAAGAGACCCAGTACTTC
TRBJ1-3,.,TRBV4-1,.,CASSQETQIYGNTIYF,TGCGCCAGCAGCCAAGAAACACAGATTTATGGAAACACCATATATTTT
TRBJ1-5,once,TRBV4-2,TRBD1,CASSQGWTGAINQPQHF,TGTGCCAGCAGCCAGGGCTGGACAGGGGCGATCAATCAGCCCCAGCATTTT
TRBJ1-5,.,TRBV15,.,CATSRDLEVWRTNQPQHF,TGTGCCACCAGCAGAGATTTGGAGGTCTGGCGGACGAATCAGCCCCAGCATTTT
TRBJ2-5,.,TRBV29-1,TRBD1,CSVVAGGEETQYF,TGCAGCGTTGTCGCAGGGGGCGAAGAGACCCAGTACTTC
TRBJ2-7,few,TRBV18,.,CASSPEGLGSSYEQYF,TGTGCCAGCTCACCCGAGGGACTGGGCAGCTCCTACGAGCAGTACTTC
TRBJ1-1,.,TRBV9,.,CASSVQGGEAFF,TGTGCCAGCAGCGTACAGGGCGGTGAAGCTTTCTTT
TRBJ1-6,.,TRBV7-8,.,CASSLVQGLGSPLHF,TGTGCCAGCAGCTTAGTACAGGGTTTGGGCTCACCCCTCCACTTT
TRBJ2-7,.,TRBV28,TRBD2,CASSSPSGGSKEQYF,TGTGCCAGCAGTTCTCCTAGCGGGGGATCAAAGGAGCAGTACTTC
TRBJ1-2,.,TRBV13,.,CASSSQGFGYTF,TGTGCCAGCAGCTCACAGGGTTTTGGCTACACCTTC
TRBJ2-2,.,TRBV5-6,.,CASSVTGTFNTGELFF,TGTGCCAGCAGCGTAACCGGGACATTTAACACCGGGGAGCTGTTTTTT
TRBJ1-2,.,TRBV6-6,.,CASSPDTFYGYTF,TGTGCCAGCAGTCCAGACACCTTTTATGGCTACACCTTC
TRBJ1-1,.,TRBV25-1,.,CASSVSNTEAFF,TGTGCCAGCAGTGTCTCGAACACTGAAGCTTTCTTT